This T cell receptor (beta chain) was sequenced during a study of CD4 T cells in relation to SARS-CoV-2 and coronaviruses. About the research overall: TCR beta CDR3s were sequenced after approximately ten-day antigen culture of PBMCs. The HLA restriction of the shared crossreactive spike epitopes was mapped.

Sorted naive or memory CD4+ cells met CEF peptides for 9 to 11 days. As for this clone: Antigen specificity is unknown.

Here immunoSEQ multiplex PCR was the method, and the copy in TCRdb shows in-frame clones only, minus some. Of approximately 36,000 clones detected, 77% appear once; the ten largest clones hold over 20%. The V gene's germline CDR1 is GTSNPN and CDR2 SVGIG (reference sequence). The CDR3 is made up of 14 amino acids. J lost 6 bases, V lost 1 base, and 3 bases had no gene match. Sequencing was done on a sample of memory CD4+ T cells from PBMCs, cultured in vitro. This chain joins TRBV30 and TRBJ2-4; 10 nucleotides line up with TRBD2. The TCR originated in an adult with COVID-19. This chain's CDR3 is CAWSAQREGNIQYF. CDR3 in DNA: TGTGCCTGGAGTGCGCAGCGGGAGGGAAACATTCAGTACTTC. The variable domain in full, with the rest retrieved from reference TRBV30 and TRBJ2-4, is SQTIHQWPATLVQPVGSPLSLECTVEGTSNPNLYWYRQAAGRGLQLLFYSVGIGQISSEVPQNLSASRPQDRQFILSSKKLLLSDSGFYLCAWSAQREGNIQYFGAGTRLSVL.